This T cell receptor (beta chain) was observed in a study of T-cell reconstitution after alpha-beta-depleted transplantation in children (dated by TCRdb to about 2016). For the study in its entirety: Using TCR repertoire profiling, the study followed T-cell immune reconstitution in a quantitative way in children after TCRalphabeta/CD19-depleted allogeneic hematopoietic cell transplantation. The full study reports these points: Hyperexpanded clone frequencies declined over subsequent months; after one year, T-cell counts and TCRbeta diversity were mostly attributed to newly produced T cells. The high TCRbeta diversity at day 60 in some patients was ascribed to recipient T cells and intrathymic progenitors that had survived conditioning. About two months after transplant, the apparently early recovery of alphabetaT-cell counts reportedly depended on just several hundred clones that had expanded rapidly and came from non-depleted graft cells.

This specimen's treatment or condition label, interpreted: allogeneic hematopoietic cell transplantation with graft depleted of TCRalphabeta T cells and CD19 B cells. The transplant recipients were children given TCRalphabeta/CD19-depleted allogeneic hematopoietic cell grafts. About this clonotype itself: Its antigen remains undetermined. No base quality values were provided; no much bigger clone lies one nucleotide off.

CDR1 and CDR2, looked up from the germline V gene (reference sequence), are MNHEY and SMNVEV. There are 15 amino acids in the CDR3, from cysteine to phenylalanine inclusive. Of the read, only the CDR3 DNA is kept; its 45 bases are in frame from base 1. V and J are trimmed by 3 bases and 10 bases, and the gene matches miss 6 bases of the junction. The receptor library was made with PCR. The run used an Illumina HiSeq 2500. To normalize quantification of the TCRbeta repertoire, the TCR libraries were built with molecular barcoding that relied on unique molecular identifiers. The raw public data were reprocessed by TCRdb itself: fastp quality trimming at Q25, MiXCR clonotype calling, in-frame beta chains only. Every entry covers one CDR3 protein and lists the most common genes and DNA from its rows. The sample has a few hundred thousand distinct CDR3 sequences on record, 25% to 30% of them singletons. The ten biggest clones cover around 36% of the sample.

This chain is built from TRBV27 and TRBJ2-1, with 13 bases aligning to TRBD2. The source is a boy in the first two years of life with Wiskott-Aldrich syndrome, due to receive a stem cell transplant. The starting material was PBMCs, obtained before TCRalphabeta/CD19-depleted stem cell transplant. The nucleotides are TGTGCCAGCAGTTTCTACGGACTAGCGGGAGCGGAGCAGTTCTTC. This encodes CASSFYGLAGAEQFF.